Listed here are 9 T cell receptor beta chains from one sample, sequenced in a study of blood T cell repertoires in COVID-19. TCRdb's copy holds only in-frame clones and misses some; the assay was immunoSEQ multiplex PCR. Of approximately 150,000 clones in the sample, 80% to 95% are singletons; the top ten hold roughly 2%. Sequenced sample: peripheral blood. These TCRs come from a woman aged 55-69 years with COVID-19, enrolled during active disease.

V gene TRBV6-4 combines with J gene TRBJ1-1, with D uncertain. V shed 5 bases and J shed 1 base, with 8 bases lying between them. Germline-derived CDR1 and CDR2 are MRHNA and SNTAGT. The length of the CDR3 is 13 residues. CDR3 sequence: CASSPTENTEAFF. DNA of the CDR3: TGTGCCAGCAGTCCCACAGAGAACACTGAAGCTTTCTTT.

The rearrangement uses TRBV2 and TRBJ1-1, with TRBD1 matching 7 bases. Germline loops: CDR1 SNHLY, CDR2 FYNNEI. Trimming took 5 bases from V and 4 from J; bases not matched to a gene: 4. The CDR3 covers 13 residues. CDR3 sequence: CASSYQGGTEAFF. The CDR3 nucleotides read TGTGCCAGCAGTTATCAGGGGGGCACTGAAGCTTTCTTT.

This chain joins TRBV5-8 and TRBJ2-1; 12 nucleotides align to TRBD2. Unmatched junction bases numbered 4, after V lost 4 bases and J lost 5 bases. This CDR3 comprises 15 residues. The germline gives CDR1 SGHTS, CDR2 YDEGEE. CDR3 nucleotides: TGTGCCAGCAGCCCTTGGACTAGCGGGGACAATGAGCAGTTCTTC. As protein: CASSPWTSGDNEQFF.

The chain has TRBV5-1 and TRBJ2-3; 8 bases map to TRBD2. CDR1 SGHRS and CDR2 YFSETQ come from the germline V gene. Trimming removed 1 base from V and 2 bases from J; junction bases left unmatched: 6. The CDR3 length is 16 residues. As DNA, the CDR3 is TGCGCCAGCAGCTTGCCGACTAGCGTTATCACAGATACGCAGTATTTT. This encodes CASSLPTSVITDTQYF.

The genes are TRBV5-6 and TRBJ2-1, with TRBD1 matching over 10 bases. The ends lost 5 bases at V and 5 bases at J; junction bases unmatched: 7. From germline, CDR1 is SGHDT and CDR2 YYEEEE. The CDR3 consists of 15 residues. DNA for the CDR3: TGTGCCAGCAGTTTAACGGGACAGGGGAACAATGAGCAGTTCTTC. This translates into CASSLTGQGNNEQFF.

This clone was seen once. The rearrangement uses TRBV15 and TRBJ2-2, with D unresolved. The germline gives CDR1 LNHNV, CDR2 YYDKDF (reference sequence). This CDR3 spans 16 amino acids. Trimming took off 0 bases at V and 5 bases at J, with 13 bases between the two ends. CDR3 residues: CATSRDDRWRTGELFF. CDR3 DNA sequence: TGTGCCACCAGCAGAGATGATCGATGGCGGACCGGGGAGCTGTTTTTT.

DNA for the CDR3: TGTGCCAGCAGCCAAGACAGGGGTATGAACACTGAAGCTTTCTTT. Translating it yields CASSQDRGMNTEAFF. This chain uses TRBV4-2 with TRBJ1-1; perhaps TRBD1 as D (6 bases). V lost 0 bases to trimming and J lost 0 bases, with 8 bases between them. The germline V gene encodes CDR1 LGHNA and CDR2 YNFKEQ. CDR3 length equals 15 residues.

The chain combines TRBV10-3 with TRBJ1-2; 7 nucleotides align to TRBD1. V shed 4 bases, J shed 0 bases, and the junction held 5 bases outside the gene matches. CDR3 length: 15 amino acids. Germline V gene data show CDR1 as ENHRY and CDR2 as SYGVKD. The CDR3 spells CAISGGDSSNYGYTF. In DNA form, the CDR3 reads TGTGCCATCAGTGGTGGGGACAGTTCTAACTATGGCTACACCTTC.

The chain is built from TRBV4-1 and TRBJ1-2; D is perhaps TRBD1 (5 bases). V was cut by 5 bases and J by 7 bases, with 20 bases left in between. There are 15 residues in the CDR3. Germline values: CDR1 MGHRA, CDR2 YSYEKL. The CDR3 nucleotides are TGCGCCAGCAGCACCCGGGACGGGGGGGAAAGTGGCTACACCTTC. This codes for CASSTRDGGESGYTF.